Below, one T cell receptor beta chain is given with its context. Its antigen is currently unknown. The data belong to a study of T cells after yellow fever vaccination. Study-level findings and limits: Contamination of FACS-sorted repertoires by abundant clonotypes from the bulk population could occur. A weaker secondary response peaked on day 5, the primary on day 15. Clonotype sharing between CD4 and CD8 compartments was small.

Universal primer sites and UMIs were introduced during 5'RACE template-switching synthesis of TCR cDNA. TCRdb ran MiXCR on the 5' RACE reads and lists one entry per CDR3 protein. The sample includes 500,000 to 650,000 distinct CDR3 sequences, less than 15% of them seen just once. Unmatched junction bases numbered 10, after V lost 6 bases and J lost 6 bases. CDR3 size: 15 residues. The V gene's germline CDR1 is SQVTM and CDR2 ANQGSEA. The material was PBMCs, obtained on the day of the yellow fever booster vaccination. The chain recombines TRBV29-1 with TRBJ2-4; 11 bases agree with TRBD1. The receptor's source is a young man who received the YFV17D yellow fever vaccine. CDR3 amino acids: CSVLDRGRTINIQYF. The CDR3, as DNA: TGCAGCGTCCTGGACAGGGGGCGAACCATAAACATTCAGTACTTC.